This is a list of T cell receptor beta chains from one sample in a study of T cell responses to AZD1222 COVID-19 vaccine. TCRdb keeps only in-frame clones here, not all; method: immunoSEQ multiplex PCR. The sample yields about 130,000 clones, roughly nine tenths seen once. Here the sequenced sample was peripheral blood, taken on day 0 of AZD1222 vaccination. Receptors originate from an adult in good health. Both conserved end residues are part of each CDR3. The order of the fields is clone size, J gene, V gene, D gene, CDR3 DNA, CDR3 protein. A D gene is named only where the DNA matches it firmly. A clone size is listed for some rows: how often the clone was seen (once, few, many), or a class if it is expanded.

clone size: few; J gene: TRBJ1-5; V gene: TRBV7-8; D gene: TRBD1; CDR3 DNA: TGTGCCAGCAGCCCAGGGACAGTGGATCAGCCCCAGCATTTT; CDR3 protein: CASSPGTVDQPQHF
clone size: -; J gene: TRBJ1-2; V gene: TRBV29-1; D gene: -; CDR3 DNA: TGCAGCGTCGACAGGACCACTAACTATGGCTACACCTTC; CDR3 protein: CSVDRTTNYGYTF
clone size: few; J gene: TRBJ1-4; V gene: TRBV5-1; D gene: -; CDR3 DNA: TGCGCCAGCAGCTTGTTCGGACAGTTTAATGAAAAACTGTTTTTT; CDR3 protein: CASSLFGQFNEKLFF
clone size: -; J gene: TRBJ1-5; V gene: TRBV7-8; D gene: -; CDR3 DNA: TGTGCCAGCAGCTTAGGGTACGGCAATCAGCCCCAGCATTTT; CDR3 protein: CASSLGYGNQPQHF
clone size: once; J gene: TRBJ2-7; V gene: TRBV4-1; D gene: -; CDR3 DNA: TGCGCCAGCAGCCAAGATTCGGGGACCTACGAGCAGTACTTC; CDR3 protein: CASSQDSGTYEQYF
clone size: -; J gene: TRBJ2-1; V gene: TRBV5-8; D gene: -; CDR3 DNA: TGTGCCAGCAGCTTTCGGCTATCGATTGAGCAGTTCTTC; CDR3 protein: CASSFRLSIEQFF
clone size: -; J gene: TRBJ1-2; V gene: TRBV18; D gene: -; CDR3 DNA: TGTGCCAGCTCACCTAGCAGGGACTATGGCTACACCTTC; CDR3 protein: CASSPSRDYGYTF
clone size: -; J gene: TRBJ2-7; V gene: TRBV4-2; D gene: TRBD1; CDR3 DNA: TGTGCCAGCAGCCAAGAGGTCAGGGACAGGGAGGGCGAGCAGTACTTC; CDR3 protein: CASSQEVRDREGEQYF
clone size: -; J gene: TRBJ2-3; V gene: TRBV11-2; D gene: -; CDR3 DNA: TGTGCCAGCAGCCTCAAGGGGTGGGCGGATACGCAGTATTTT; CDR3 protein: CASSLKGWADTQYF
clone size: -; J gene: TRBJ2-2; V gene: TRBV11-3; D gene: -; CDR3 DNA: TGTGCCAGCAGCTTAGGGAGTAACACCGGGGAGCTGTTTTTT; CDR3 protein: CASSLGSNTGELFF
clone size: -; J gene: TRBJ2-3; V gene: TRBV14; D gene: -; CDR3 DNA: TGTGCCAGCAGCCTCCAGGGCGTCCGCACAGATACGCAGTATTTT; CDR3 protein: CASSLQGVRTDTQYF
clone size: -; J gene: TRBJ1-1; V gene: TRBV5-1; D gene: TRBD1; CDR3 DNA: TGCGCCAGCAGCTCCGTCCCGGGACAGGGCCCGAACACTGAAGCTTTCTTT; CDR3 protein: CASSSVPGQGPNTEAFF
clone size: -; J gene: TRBJ1-5; V gene: TRBV2; D gene: -; CDR3 DNA: TGTGCCAGCAGTCTCAGGGCATGGCGTCAGCCCCAGCATTTT; CDR3 protein: CASSLRAWRQPQHF
clone size: -; J gene: TRBJ1-2; V gene: TRBV4-1; D gene: -; CDR3 DNA: TGCGCCAGCAGCCAAGAAGGGTTCACGAAGTTCGGCTACACCTTC; CDR3 protein: CASSQEGFTKFGYTF